The entry below gives a single T cell receptor beta chain sequence along with its context. The antigen remains undetermined. The data were taken from a study of cytomegalovirus exposure and HLA in healthy donors. Study context: Genetic ancestry analysis placed 81% of the 398 donors that were genotyped in the Caucasian-associated cluster.

The V end lost 0 bases, the J end lost 0 bases, and 12 bases lay between the germline ends. The CDR3 has 17 amino acids. Germline V gene lookup returns CDR1 LGHNA and CDR2 YSLEER. General study results and limits: Follow-up analysis seemed to connect common viral pathogens with several of the most significant clusters identified. Both high specificity and high sensitivity reportedly marked the classifier's diagnosis of cytomegalovirus status.

Healthy people donating bone marrow made up the donors. The PCR used 60 Vbeta and 13 Jbeta primers. Generated by immunoSEQ multiplex PCR, the TCRdb table keeps only in-frame clones and is missing some. The table shows about 94,000 clones, with around 84% occurring only once. The sequencing input was PBMCs. The receptor was derived from a human donor in good health. The rearrangement links TRBV4-3 to TRBJ1-3; D is uncertain. The CDR3 nucleotides read TGCGCCAGCAGCCAAGAGGTCTCCGTCAGCTCTGGAAACACCATATATTTT. It encodes CASSQEVSVSSGNTIYF.